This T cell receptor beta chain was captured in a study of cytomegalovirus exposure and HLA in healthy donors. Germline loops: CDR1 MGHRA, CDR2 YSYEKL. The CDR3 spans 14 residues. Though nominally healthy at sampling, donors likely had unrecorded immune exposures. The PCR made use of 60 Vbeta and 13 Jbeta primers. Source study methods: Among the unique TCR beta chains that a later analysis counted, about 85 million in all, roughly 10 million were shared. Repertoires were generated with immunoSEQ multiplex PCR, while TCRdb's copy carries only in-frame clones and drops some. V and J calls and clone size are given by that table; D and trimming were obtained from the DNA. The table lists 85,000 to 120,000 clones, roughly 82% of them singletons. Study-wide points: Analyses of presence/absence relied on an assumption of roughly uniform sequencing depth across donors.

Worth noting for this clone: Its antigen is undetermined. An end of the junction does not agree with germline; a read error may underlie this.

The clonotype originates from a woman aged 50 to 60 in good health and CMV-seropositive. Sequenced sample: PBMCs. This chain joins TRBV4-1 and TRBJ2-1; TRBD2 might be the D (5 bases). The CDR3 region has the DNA TGCGCCAGCAGCCCCCGTGGGCAGGACGATCAGAGGGTCTTC. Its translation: CASSPRGQDDQRVF.